This T cell receptor beta chain was profiled in a study of T cell responses to AZD1222 COVID-19 vaccine. Study-level results: Repertoire sampling occurred only after the peak T cell response. Vaccine-associated CD4 TCRs spanned spike, dominant at 160-218 and 743-854. Among the donors, most were white British and more were female, and clonal diversity was possibly underestimated.

CDR3 length: 13 residues. Germline V CDR1 and CDR2: LNHDA, SQIVND (reference sequence). V lost 7 bases and J lost 1, with 10 bases in between. About this clone itself: What it recognizes is unknown.

The repertoire was sequenced with immunoSEQ multiplex PCR; TCRdb's copy has only in-frame clones and lacks some. The table has roughly 150,000 clones, roughly nine tenths seen once. The chain has TRBV19 and TRBJ1-1; D remains ambiguous. This clonotype was obtained from an adult who had recovered from COVID-19. Material: peripheral blood, obtained after recovery from COVID-19. The chain's CDR3 is CASTHRGNTEAFF. The CDR3 nucleotides read TGTGCCAGTACCCATCGGGGGAACACTGAAGCTTTCTTT.